This T cell receptor (beta chain) was profiled in a study of blood T cell repertoires in COVID-19. On the study more broadly: T cells, B-cell-depleted T cells, or PBMCs supplied cDNA or gDNA.

Cohort placement rested on clinical history that participants reported themselves. Cohort 3 donors counted as recovered after two negative PCRs, clearance, or resolved symptoms. Repertoires were generated with immunoSEQ multiplex PCR, while TCRdb's copy carries only in-frame clones and drops some. The sample holds roughly 250,000 clones; about nine tenths are singletons and the top ten take approximately 2%. The material sequenced was PBMCs or T cells enriched from blood (not recorded which). This receptor was taken from a woman aged 18-29 years who had recovered from COVID-19.

The CDR3 nucleotides read TGTGCCAGCTCACCACCGTCCAGGGCTAACTATGGCTACACCTTC. It codes for CASSPPSRANYGYTF. The rearrangement uses TRBV18 and TRBJ1-2, with a weak D call TRBD1 (5 bases). V shed 0 bases and J shed 0 bases, with 8 bases lying between them. This CDR3 has 15 residues. The germline CDR1 and CDR2 sequences are KGHSH and LQKENI.